Shown below are 8 T cell receptor beta chains from a single sample sequenced in a study of blood T cell repertoires in COVID-19. Clones were read by immunoSEQ multiplex PCR, and TCRdb kept only the in-frame ones, dropping some. The table lists about 190,000 clones, 70% to 90% of them singletons, with approximately 5.1% in the top ten. Sequencing was performed on peripheral blood. These receptors all stem from a woman in her 70s with active or convalescent COVID-19.

J is TRBJ2-7 and V is TRBV7-2; a possible D gene is TRBD2 (5 bases). V dropped 6 bases and J dropped 1 base, with 13 bases sitting between them. Germline V gene lookup returns CDR1 SGHTA and CDR2 FQGNSA. The CDR3 loop spans 14 amino acids. The CDR3 region has the DNA TGTGCCAGCAGTCCTAGCAGAGCGTCCTACGAGCAGTACTTC. Protein: CASSPSRASYEQYF.

The genes are TRBV6-5 and TRBJ2-7; 8 positions match TRBD2. In germline, CDR1 is MNHEY, CDR2 SVGAGI. The CDR3 contains 14 residues. Losses at the gene ends were 2 bases for V and 2 bases for J; bases not matched to a gene: 2. The CDR3 DNA follows: TGTGCCAGCAGTTACAGGCGGGGGGCCTACGAGCAGTACTTC. It translates to CASSYRRGAYEQYF.

The V and J genes are TRBV2 and TRBJ1-4; 8 bases fit TRBD1. The ends lost 7 bases at V and 8 bases at J; junction bases unmatched: 9. The CDR3 covers 14 residues. The germline CDR1 and CDR2 sequences are SNHLY and FYNNEI. DNA for the CDR3: TGTGCCAGCAAGGGGGGAACAGGGGGAGAAAAACTGTTTTTT. Translated, it gives CASKGGTGGEKLFF.

This chain joins TRBV5-6 and TRBJ1-1, with D maybe TRBD1 (6 bases). Germline V gives CDR1 SGHDT, CDR2 YYEEEE. The CDR3 runs 15 residues. Trimming took off 1 base at V and 6 bases at J, with 16 bases between the two ends. CDR3 loop: CASSLLGTRGAEAFF. In nucleotides, the CDR3 is TGTGCCAGCAGCTTGCTGGGGACACGGGGAGCTGAAGCTTTCTTT. The full variable domain, its missing parts supplied by reference TRBV5-6 and TRBJ1-1, is DAGVTQSPTHLIKTRGQQVTLRCSPKSGHDTVSWYQQALGQGPQFIFQYYEEEERQRGNFPDRFSGHQFPNYSSELNVNALLLGDSALYLCASSLLGTRGAEAFFGQGTRLTVV.

The chain links TRBV3-1 (or the pseudogene TRBV3-2) to TRBJ2-7; 10 bases are a match to TRBD1. V was clipped by 1 base and J by 2 bases; unmatched bases: 2. Germline CDR1 LGHDT, CDR2 YNNKEL (reference sequence). There are 15 residues in the CDR3. The CDR3 DNA reads as TGTGCCAGCAGCCAAGCCGGGACAGGGGCCTACGAGCAGTACTTC. Its protein is CASSQAGTGAYEQYF.

This clone was seen many times. This chain links TRBV24-1 with TRBJ2-6; 8 bases agree with TRBD1. The CDR3 totals 18 residues. Germline trimming cut 4 bases from V and 0 bases from J; bases unmatched to any gene: 7. Looked up from germline, CDR1 is KGHDR and CDR2 is SFDVKD. The CDR3 reads CATSDSETGDSGANVLTF. DNA for the CDR3: TGTGCCACCAGTGACTCGGAGACAGGGGACTCTGGGGCCAACGTCCTGACTTTC.

The CDR3 loop reads CASSLGTRQETQYF. As DNA, the CDR3 is TGCGCCAGCAGCTTGGGTACACGTCAAGAGACCCAGTACTTC. The chain joins TRBV5-1 to TRBJ2-5; D remains ambiguous. Germline assignment: CDR1 SGHRS and CDR2 YFSETQ. The V end was cut by 0 bases, the J end by 2 bases, with 8 bases between. The CDR3 is 14 amino acids. Full variable domain (remainder filled in from reference TRBV5-1 and TRBJ2-5): KAGVTQTPRYLIKTRGQQVTLSCSPISGHRSVSWYQQTPGQGLQFLFEYFSETQRNKGNFPGRFSGRQFSNSRSEMNVSTLELGDSALYLCASSLGTRQETQYFGPGTRLLVL.

V is TRBV4-2 and J is TRBJ2-7, with TRBD2 matching 10 bases. CDR3 length equals 16 residues. Germline V gives CDR1 LGHNA, CDR2 YNFKEQ. The V gene end was trimmed by 0 bases and the J gene end by 5 bases; junction bases not matched to a gene: 7. In DNA, the CDR3 is TGTGCCAGCAGCCAAGATCTAACTAGCGGGACAAACGAGCAGTACTTC. Protein sequence: CASSQDLTSGTNEQYF.